This TCR beta chain stems from a study of blood T cell repertoires in COVID-19. This clone was seen once. Clones were read by immunoSEQ multiplex PCR, and TCRdb kept only the in-frame ones, dropping some. The sample contains about 230,000 clones, around four fifths of which appear only once. Sequenced material: peripheral blood. This clonotype originated in a man aged 35 to 55 with acute or convalescent COVID-19.

The CDR3 DNA sequence: TGCGCCAGCAGTCAAGTCTTCCGGGAGCACACCGGGGAGCTGTTTTTT. This gives the protein CASSQVFREHTGELFF. This chain connects TRBV23-1 to TRBJ2-2; possibly TRBD2 for D (6 bases). TRBV23-1 is assigned to the ORF class and has an uncertain function. Trimming shortened V by 2 bases and J by 3 bases, and 13 bases separated the two germline ends. CDR3 length: 16 residues.